The 25 T cell receptor beta chains presented below share a single source sample, sequenced in a study of control samples from healthy donors and cancer patients. TCRdb's copy holds only in-frame clones and misses some; the assay was immunoSEQ multiplex PCR. The data show 150,000 to 200,000 clones, with about 91% seen just once and over 1.5% held by the top ten. The material sequenced was blood. All receptors derive from a young man in good health.

This clone has just one count. The chain joins TRBV11-2 to TRBJ2-2, with a possible D match to TRBD2 (7 bases). Germline V gene lookup returns CDR1 SGHAT and CDR2 FQNNGV. The CDR3 totals 16 residues. V dropped 5 bases and J dropped 4 bases, with 17 bases sitting between them. The CDR3, as DNA: TGTGCCAGCAGCCATGGGGGGGCCCGGGGCACCGGGGAGCTGTTTTTT. Its protein product is CASSHGGARGTGELFF.

About this clone: In the same sample, other DNA sequences code for this CDR3. The chain carries TRBV6-5 and TRBJ1-1; TRBD1 matches 10 bases. CDR1 is MNHEY, CDR2 SVGAGI, per germline. V shed 5 bases, J shed 1 base, and the junction held 1 base outside the gene matches. CDR3 length equals 14 residues. The CDR3 bases are TGTGCCAGCAGTCGGGACAGGGGGAACACTGAAGCTTTCTTT. Its translation is CASSRDRGNTEAFF.

The chain couples TRBV4-1 to TRBJ2-7; no reliable D call. Germline loops: CDR1 MGHRA, CDR2 YSYEKL. This CDR3 contains 14 residues. V was trimmed by 0 bases and J by 3 bases, leaving 9 bases between them. Here the CDR3 reads CASSQDRPGYEQYF. The CDR3 nucleotides are TGCGCCAGCAGCCAAGATCGCCCCGGCTACGAGCAGTACTTC.

The chain links TRBV9 to TRBJ2-5; D might be TRBD1 or TRBD2, each matching 6 bases. Germline V CDR1 and CDR2: SGDLS, YYNGEE. This CDR3 comprises 15 residues. V was cut by 0 bases and J by 4 bases, with 13 bases left in between. The CDR3 DNA sequence: TGTGCCAGCAGCGTAGTAGGCAGGGGAGGAGAGACCCAGTACTTC. Translation gives CASSVVGRGGETQYF.

The chain uses TRBV6-5 and TRBJ2-3, with a possible D match to TRBD1 (6 bases). V was cut by 0 bases and J by 0 bases, with 10 bases left in between. The CDR3 runs to 16 residues. Germline V gene lookup returns CDR1 MNHEY and CDR2 SVGAGI. CDR3 DNA sequence: TGTGCCAGCAGTTACTCGGGACAAACTAGCACAGATACGCAGTATTTT. This gives the protein CASSYSGQTSTDTQYF.

V gene TRBV7-2 combines with J gene TRBJ1-2; D remains unclear. Germline loops: CDR1 SGHTA, CDR2 FQGNSA. The V end lost 2 bases, the J end lost 4 bases, and 5 bases lay between the germline ends. CDR3 length: 12 amino acids. The CDR3 DNA follows: TGTGCCAGCAGCTTATCGGTCTATGGCTACACCTTC. It encodes CASSLSVYGYTF.

The rearrangement links TRBV7-9 to TRBJ2-3; possibly TRBD2 for D (5 bases). Trimming stripped 3 bases from V and 3 bases from J, with 13 bases between. This CDR3 is built from 15 residues. Germline CDR1 reads SEHNR; CDR2 reads FQNEAQ (reference sequence). For the CDR3, the DNA is TGTGCCAGCAGCTTCCCATTAACGGGGACAGATACGCAGTATTTT. Residues: CASSFPLTGTDTQYF. The entire variable domain, with the rest obtained from reference TRBV7-9 and TRBJ2-3, is as follows: DTGVSQNPRHKITKRGQNVTFRCDPISEHNRLYWYRQTLGQGPEFLTYFQNEAQLEKSRLLSDRFSAERPKGSFSTLEIQRTEQGDSAMYLCASSFPLTGTDTQYFGPGTRLTVL.

The rearrangement links TRBV6-5 to TRBJ1-1; D possibly corresponds to TRBD1 (5 bases). V shed 6 bases and J shed 0 bases, with 8 bases lying between them. CDR3 length: 13 residues. Per the germline V gene, CDR1 is MNHEY and CDR2 is SVGAGI. Written as DNA, the CDR3 is TGTGCCAGCAGGTTCAGGGTGAACACTGAAGCTTTCTTT. Amino acids: CASRFRVNTEAFF.

The chain links TRBV30 to TRBJ1-3, with D possibly TRBD1 on 5 matching bases. This CDR3 contains 14 residues. Germline V gene sequence: CDR1 GTSNPN, CDR2 SVGIG (reference sequence). With 2 bases removed from V and 1 base from J, the gap between germline ends came to 9 bases. CDR3 in DNA: TGTGCCTGGAGTCCGGCAGGGTCTGGAAACACCATATATTTT. Translation gives CAWSPAGSGNTIYF.

The chain combines TRBV18 with TRBJ1-2; 7 nucleotides line up with TRBD1. V was pared by 3 bases and J by 4 bases, with 5 bases of the junction left unmatched. This CDR3 contains 14 residues. Germline V gene sequence: CDR1 KGHSH, CDR2 LQKENI. The CDR3 loop is CASSPDQGGYGYTF. CDR3 coding DNA: TGTGCCAGCTCACCGGATCAGGGGGGCTATGGCTACACCTTC. The full variable domain, completed using reference TRBV18 and TRBJ1-2, is NAGVMQNPRHLVRRRGQEARLRCSPMKGHSHVYWYRQLPEEGLKFMVYLQKENIIDESGMPKERFSAEFPKEGPSILRIQQVVRGDSAAYFCASSPDQGGYGYTFGSGTRLTVV.

The chain carries TRBV27 and TRBJ2-2, with TRBD2 matching over 7 bases. The CDR3 has 14 amino acids. V dropped 3 bases and J dropped 5; count of bases not matched to a gene: 3. The germline CDR1 and CDR2 sequences are MNHEY and SMNVEV (reference sequence). This CDR3 is CASSLGGETGELFF. CDR3 nucleotide sequence: TGTGCCAGCAGTTTGGGGGGGGAAACCGGGGAGCTGTTTTTT.

The DNA of the CDR3 is TGTGCCAGCAGCTTAGCACAGGACTACGAGCAGTACTTC. This gives the protein CASSLAQDYEQYF. The chain is built from TRBV7-2 and TRBJ2-7; D is possibly TRBD1 (5 bases). The CDR3 spans 13 residues. Deletions cut 0 bases from V and 3 bases from J, with 6 bases between. The germline V gene encodes CDR1 SGHTA and CDR2 FQGNSA. Based on the CDR3 plus reference TRBV7-2 and TRBJ2-7, the full variable domain is GAGVSQSPSNKVTEKGKDVELRCDPISGHTALYWYRQSLGQGLEFLIYFQGNSAPDKSGLPSDRFSAERTGGSVSTLTIQRTQQEDSAVYLCASSLAQDYEQYFGPGTRLTVT.

The chain links TRBV15 to TRBJ1-5, with 7 bases that match TRBD1. Germline V lookup: CDR1 LNHNV, CDR2 YYDKDF (reference sequence). The CDR3 extends over 18 amino acids. V was pared by 0 bases and J by 5 bases, with 13 bases of the junction left unmatched. This CDR3 is CATSRDLFQGGEDQPQHF. CDR3 bases: TGTGCCACCAGCAGAGATCTCTTCCAGGGGGGAGAGGATCAGCCCCAGCATTTT.

The V and J genes are TRBV7-2 and TRBJ1-1, with D possibly being TRBD1 (5 bases). Germline V gene data show CDR1 as SGHTA and CDR2 as FQGNSA. With 3 bases removed from V and 6 bases from J, the gap between germline ends came to 8 bases. This CDR3 has 12 amino acids. CDR3 DNA: TGTGCCAGCAGCTTGGGGGGGGCTGAAGCTTTCTTT. This translates into CASSLGGAEAFF.

The J gene is TRBJ1-1, the V gene TRBV7-3; unclear D gene. Trimming stripped 1 base from V and 5 bases from J, with 8 bases between. Germline V lookup: CDR1 SGHTA, CDR2 FQGTGA. CDR3 length: 13 amino acids. The CDR3 here is CASSLRGGTEAFF. The CDR3 DNA follows: TGTGCCAGCAGCTTAAGGGGAGGGACTGAAGCTTTCTTT.

This clone appeared many times. The chain has TRBV7-2 and TRBJ2-5, with D uncertain. The CDR3 loop spans 14 amino acids. V lost 5 bases, J lost 3 bases, and 13 bases lay in between. Germline V gene sequence: CDR1 SGHTA, CDR2 FQGNSA. The DNA of the CDR3 is TGTGCCAGCAGCCTGCTTACTCGGGAAGAGACCCAGTACTTC. Its translation is CASSLLTREETQYF. The full variable domain, with the rest looked up from reference TRBV7-2 and TRBJ2-5, is GAGVSQSPSNKVTEKGKDVELRCDPISGHTALYWYRQSLGQGLEFLIYFQGNSAPDKSGLPSDRFSAERTGGSVSTLTIQRTQQEDSAVYLCASSLLTREETQYFGPGTRLLVL.

This clone has more than one count but fewer than ten. V is TRBV6-1 and J is TRBJ1-2, with no clear D. CDR1 and CDR2 (germline): MNHNS, SASEGT. CDR3 length: 11 residues. The germline V and J ends were trimmed by 3 bases and 2 bases, with 1 base remaining between them. The CDR3 region has the DNA TGTGCCAGCAGTGACAACTATGGCTACACCTTC. It is translated as CASSDNYGYTF.

The genes are TRBV9 and TRBJ1-4; TRBD1 matches at 7 bases. The CDR3 loop spans 15 amino acids. V was pared by 0 bases and J by 3 bases, with 2 bases of the junction left unmatched. The germline CDR1 and CDR2 sequences are SGDLS and YYNGEE. CDR3 loop: CASSVGDSSNEKLFF. DNA for the CDR3: TGTGCCAGCAGCGTAGGGGACAGTTCTAATGAAAAACTGTTTTTT.

The chain couples TRBV12-3 or TRBV12-4 to TRBJ2-5; D uncertain. CDR3 length equals 13 residues. V lost 7 bases and J 0 bases, leaving 9 bases between the germline ends. CDR3 nucleotides: TGTGCCAGCACCACCCTAAACCAAGAGACCCAGTACTTC. It specifies CASTTLNQETQYF.

The chain is built from TRBV7-2 and TRBJ2-7; no reliable D call. This CDR3 spans 14 amino acids. Between the trimmed V and J ends, which lost 1 base and 0 bases, there was a span of 7 bases. Looked up from germline, CDR1 is SGHTA and CDR2 is FQGNSA. The DNA of the CDR3 is TGTGCCAGCAGCTTAGTTGCGGACTCCTACGAGCAGTACTTC. Its protein product is CASSLVADSYEQYF.

This clone came up once. The V and J genes are TRBV30 and TRBJ1-5; TRBD1 aligns across 8 bases. Germline V gene data show CDR1 as GTSNPN and CDR2 as SVGIG (reference sequence). V shed 0 bases, J shed 7 bases, and the junction held 2 bases outside the gene matches. This CDR3 has 13 amino acids. The CDR3: CAWSVQGAQPQHF. CDR3 in DNA: TGTGCCTGGAGTGTCCAGGGGGCCCAGCCCCAGCATTTT.

V and J are TRBV10-3 and TRBJ1-3; D is unclear. CDR1 ENHRY and CDR2 SYGVKD come from the germline V gene. The CDR3 sequence is 12 residues long. Trimming removed 5 bases at V and 0 bases at J, with 2 bases between. The CDR3 bases are TGTGCCATCAGTTACTCTGGAAACACCATATATTTT. Amino acids: CAISYSGNTIYF.

The chain is built from TRBV5-4 and TRBJ2-7; D possibly matches TRBD1 or TRBD2 (5 bases each). CDR1 is SGHNT and CDR2 is YYREEE in the germline V gene (reference sequence). The CDR3 totals 14 residues. V was cut by 0 bases and J by 0 bases, with 7 bases left in between. Here the CDR3 DNA reads TGTGCCAGCAGCTTGGGGGGGTACTCCTACGAGCAGTACTTC. It specifies CASSLGGYSYEQYF.

The rearrangement links TRBV5-1 to TRBJ2-7, with D tentatively TRBD1 (5 bases). Germline loops: CDR1 SGHRS, CDR2 YFSETQ. V shed 0 bases and J shed 5 bases, with 15 bases lying between them. This CDR3 is 15 amino acids long. The CDR3 sequence: CASSLESQGLDEQYF. The CDR3 nucleotides read TGCGCCAGCAGCTTGGAGTCTCAGGGTTTGGACGAGCAGTACTTC.

The chain links TRBV28 to TRBJ2-1; 9 bases are a match to TRBD2. Losses at the gene ends were 1 base for V and 2 bases for J; bases not matched to a gene: 3. CDR1 and CDR2 from the germline V gene are MDHEN and SYDVKM. The CDR3 extends over 16 amino acids. DNA of the CDR3: TGTGCCAGCAGTTTATCGGGCGGGGGGGCCTACAATGAGCAGTTCTTC. Translating gives CASSLSGGGAYNEQFF.